This TCR beta chain stems from a study of metastatic and nonmetastatic thyroid tumors (dated by TCRdb to 2020 to 2021). Background for the entire study: The researchers compared repertoires between peripheral blood samples and tumor or nodule tissue samples from patients with malignant or benign thyroid disease. On the study overall, not on this receptor specifically: In both blood and tumor samples, TCR beta diversity was reported to be significantly higher in malignant tumors than in benign nodules.

None of the patients had been given any treatment before thyroid surgery. Patient clinical samples collected from the early 2010s to the late 2010s were retrospectively analysed using T-cell receptor beta sequencing. This clone came up many times. Its antigen remains undetermined. No base quality information exists; no much larger clone differs at one position. V was cut back by 10 bases and J by 5 bases, leaving a gap of 14 bases between them. The CDR3 contains 13 residues, cysteine and phenylalanine counted. Only the CDR3 portion is preserved as DNA: 39 bases, with reading frame beginning at the first base. Libraries were built with PCR. TCRdb shows the sequencer as Illumina HiSeq 4000. High-throughput sequencing was used to profile the TCR beta-chain CDR3 region of every patient. The original pipeline was this. The researchers built a classifier to tell apart papillary thyroid cancer patients with distant metastasis, based on CDR3 differences among clinicopathological groups. The Shannon index was used to assess repertoire diversity, and the Morisita-Horn index was used to assess tumor-blood repertoire similarity. The raw public data were reprocessed by TCRdb itself: fastp quality trimming at Q25, MiXCR clonotype calling, in-frame beta chains only. These V and J calls rely on TCRdb rather than the paper's analysis. In this sample the table shows about 35,000 clones, 25% to 30% of which occur a single time. The ten largest account for 7.8% of the sample.

This clonotype was obtained from a female donor with papillary thyroid cancer or a benign thyroid nodule (not recorded which). Some clones in this sample may be carry-over from other donors' samples. The specimen sequenced was blood. The receptor chain draws on TRBV12-3 or TRBV12-4 and TRBJ2-2; tentative D gene TRBD2, with 5 bases matching. CDR3 region: CATGVEGTGELFF. The bases read TGTGCCACCGGGGTAGAAGGAACCGGGGAGCTGTTTTTT.